Following are 10 T cell receptor beta chains from one sample sequenced in a study of blood T cell repertoires in COVID-19. Clones were sequenced by immunoSEQ multiplex PCR, and TCRdb holds only the in-frame ones, with some missing. Of 200,000 or so clones detected, 75% to 90% appear once; the ten largest clones hold about 5.7%. The sample was peripheral blood. These receptor sequences come from a woman aged 40 to 50 with acute or convalescent COVID-19.

The genes are TRBV10-3 and TRBJ2-2; 10 nucleotides match TRBD2. Losses at the gene ends were 7 bases for V and 5 bases for J; bases not matched to a gene: 4. CDR1 ENHRY and CDR2 SYGVKD come from the germline V gene. The CDR3 runs to 14 residues. The CDR3: CAITKREGTGELFF. CDR3 nucleotide sequence: TGTGCCATCACTAAGCGGGAGGGAACCGGGGAGCTGTTTTTT.

The sample holds a few counts of this clone. The rearrangement joins TRBV29-1 to TRBJ1-1, with TRBD1 matching 9 bases. The CDR3 consists of 15 residues. The J segment lost 6 bases and the V segment lost 5 bases, leaving 13 bases of the junction unmatched. The germline gives CDR1 SQVTM, CDR2 ANQGSEA. The CDR3 nucleotides read TGCAGCGTTTTCGGGACAGGGAGCGCGGTGGCTGAAGCTTTCTTT. It codes for CSVFGTGSAVAEAFF. The variable domain in full, completed from reference TRBV29-1 and TRBJ1-1, reads SAVISQKPSRDICQRGTSLTIQCQVDSQVTMMFWYRQQPGQSLTLIATANQGSEATYESGFVIDKFPISRPNLTFSTLTVSNMSPEDSSIYLCSVFGTGSAVAEAFFGQGTRLTVV.

The chain couples TRBV30 to TRBJ2-3, with TRBD2 identical over 12 bases. Germline CDR1 and CDR2: GTSNPN and SVGIG (reference sequence). The CDR3 runs 12 residues. The V segment lost 8 bases and the J segment 4 bases; nucleotides outside the gene matches: 1. CDR3 sequence reads: CALAGGPDTQYF. The DNA for the CDR3 is TGTGCCCTAGCGGGAGGGCCAGATACGCAGTATTTT.

This chain joins TRBV3-1 (or the pseudogene TRBV3-2) and TRBJ2-7, with a tentative D call TRBD2 (6 bases). V dropped 0 bases and J dropped 4 bases, with 13 bases sitting between them. The V gene's germline CDR1 is LGHDT and CDR2 YNNKEL (reference sequence). The CDR3 extends over 15 amino acids. CDR3 DNA: TGTGCCAGCAGCCAAGATCTCCTTGGAGGGTACGAGCAGTACTTC. Amino acids: CASSQDLLGGYEQYF.

V and J are TRBV28 and TRBJ1-2, with D tentatively TRBD1 (5 bases). The germline V gene has CDR1 MDHEN and CDR2 SYDVKM. The CDR3 totals 13 residues. V lost 8 bases to trimming and J lost 8 bases, with 18 bases between them. The CDR3 bases are TGTGCCAGCTCCTTGCAGGGAAACCGGGGCTACACCTTC. This codes for CASSLQGNRGYTF.

The chain links TRBV11-3 to TRBJ2-5; D is perhaps TRBD2 (6 bases). The CDR3 runs 14 residues. V lost 5 bases to trimming and J lost 2 bases, with 12 bases between them. Germline loops: CDR1 SGHNT, CDR2 YENEEA. The CDR3 bases are TGTGCCAGCAGCCAGTCTCGGGGGCAAGAGACCCAGTACTTC. Protein: CASSQSRGQETQYF.

The V and J genes are TRBV7-2 and TRBJ2-1, with a weak D call TRBD2 (6 bases). Trimming cost V 3 bases and J 2 bases, with 11 bases left between them. The CDR3 contains 15 residues. Germline loops: CDR1 SGHTA, CDR2 FQGNSA. CDR3 sequence: CASSFTGRAYNEQFF. CDR3 in DNA: TGTGCCAGCAGCTTCACCGGGAGAGCCTACAATGAGCAGTTCTTC.

This chain connects TRBV2 to TRBJ2-1, with a weak D call TRBD2 (6 bases). This CDR3 has 11 amino acids. The germline V gene encodes CDR1 SNHLY and CDR2 FYNNEI. Trimming stripped 8 bases from V and 4 bases from J, with 6 bases between. Here the CDR3 DNA reads TGTGCCAGCGGGGGGTACAATGAGCAGTTCTTC. Amino acid sequence: CASGGYNEQFF. The entire variable domain, with the rest obtained from reference TRBV2 and TRBJ2-1, is as follows: EPEVTQTPSHQVTQMGQEVILRCVPISNHLYFYWYRQILGQKVEFLVSFYNNEISEKSEIFDDQFSVERPDGSNFTLKIRSTKLEDSAMYFCASGGYNEQFFGPGTRLTVL.

The V and J genes are TRBV2 and TRBJ2-1; 8 bases line up with TRBD2. This CDR3 is 15 amino acids long. Germline V gives CDR1 SNHLY, CDR2 FYNNEI. V lost 5 bases to trimming and J lost 4 bases; unmatched junction nucleotides: 7. The CDR3 is CASSQSGGAYNEQFF. DNA of the CDR3: TGTGCCAGCAGTCAGAGCGGGGGCGCTTACAATGAGCAGTTCTTC.

The V gene is TRBV24-1, the J gene TRBJ2-1; 14 nucleotides match TRBD2. Germline assignment: CDR1 KGHDR and CDR2 SFDVKD. V was clipped by 9 bases and J by 8 bases; unmatched bases: 8. The CDR3 totals 15 residues. In nucleotides, the CDR3 is TGTGCCACCGGACGACTAGCGGGAGGGCCGGATGAGCAGTTCTTC. Translated, it gives CATGRLAGGPDEQFF.